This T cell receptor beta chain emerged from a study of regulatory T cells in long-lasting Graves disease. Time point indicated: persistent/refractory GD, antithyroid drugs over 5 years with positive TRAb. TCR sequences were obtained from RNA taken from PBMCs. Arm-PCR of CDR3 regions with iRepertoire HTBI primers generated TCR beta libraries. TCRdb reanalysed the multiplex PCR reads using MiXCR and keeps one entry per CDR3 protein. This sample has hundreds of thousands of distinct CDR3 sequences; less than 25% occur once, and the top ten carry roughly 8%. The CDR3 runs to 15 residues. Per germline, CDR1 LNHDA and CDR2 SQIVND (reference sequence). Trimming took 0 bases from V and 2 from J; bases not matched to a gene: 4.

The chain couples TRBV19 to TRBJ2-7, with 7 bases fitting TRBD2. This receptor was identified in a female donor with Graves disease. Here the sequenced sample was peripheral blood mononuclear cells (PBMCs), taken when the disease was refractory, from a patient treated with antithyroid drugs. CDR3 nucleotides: TGTGCCAGTAGTATAGATGCGGGAGCCCCCTACGAGCAGTACTTC. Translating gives CASSIDAGAPYEQYF.